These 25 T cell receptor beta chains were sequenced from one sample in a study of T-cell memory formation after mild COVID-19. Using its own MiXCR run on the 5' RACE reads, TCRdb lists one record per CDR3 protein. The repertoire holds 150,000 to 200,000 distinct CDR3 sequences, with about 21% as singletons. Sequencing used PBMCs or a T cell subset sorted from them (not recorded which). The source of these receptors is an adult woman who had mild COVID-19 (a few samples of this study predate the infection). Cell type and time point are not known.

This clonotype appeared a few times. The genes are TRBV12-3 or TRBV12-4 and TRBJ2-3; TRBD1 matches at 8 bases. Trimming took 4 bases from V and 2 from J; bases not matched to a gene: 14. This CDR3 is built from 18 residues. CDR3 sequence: CASSSQGEAVSATDTQYF. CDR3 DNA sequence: TGTGCCAGCAGTTCACAGGGGGAGGCTGTTTCTGCCACAGATACGCAGTATTTT.

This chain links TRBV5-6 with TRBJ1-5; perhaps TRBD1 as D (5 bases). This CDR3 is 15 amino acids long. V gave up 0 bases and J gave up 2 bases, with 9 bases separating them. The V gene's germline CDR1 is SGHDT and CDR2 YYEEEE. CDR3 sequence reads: CASSLGGYGNQPQHF. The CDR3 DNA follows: TGTGCCAGCAGCTTGGGGGGGTACGGCAATCAGCCCCAGCATTTT.

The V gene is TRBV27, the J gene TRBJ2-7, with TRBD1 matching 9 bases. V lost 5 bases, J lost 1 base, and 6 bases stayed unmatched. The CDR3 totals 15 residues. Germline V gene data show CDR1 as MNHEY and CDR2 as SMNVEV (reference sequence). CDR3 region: CASSPGQGISYEQYF. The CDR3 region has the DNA TGTGCCAGCAGTCCGGGACAGGGAATATCCTACGAGCAGTACTTC.

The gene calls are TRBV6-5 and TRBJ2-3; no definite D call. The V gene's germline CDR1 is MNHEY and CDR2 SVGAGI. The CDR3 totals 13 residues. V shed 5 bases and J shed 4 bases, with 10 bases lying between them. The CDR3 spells CASSARLPDTQYF. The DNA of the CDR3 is TGTGCCAGCAGTGCTCGCCTCCCAGATACGCAGTATTTT.

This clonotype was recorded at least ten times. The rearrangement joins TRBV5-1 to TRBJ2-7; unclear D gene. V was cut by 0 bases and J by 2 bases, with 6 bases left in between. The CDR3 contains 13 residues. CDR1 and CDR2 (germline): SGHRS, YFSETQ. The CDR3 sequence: CASSLGLTYEQYF. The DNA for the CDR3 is TGCGCCAGCAGCTTGGGATTAACCTACGAGCAGTACTTC.

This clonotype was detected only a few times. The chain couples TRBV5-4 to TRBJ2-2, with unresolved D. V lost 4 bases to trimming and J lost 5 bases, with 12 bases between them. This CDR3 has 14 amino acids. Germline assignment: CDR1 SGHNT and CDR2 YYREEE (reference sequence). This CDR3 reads CASSEPARTGELFF. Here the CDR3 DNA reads TGTGCCAGCAGCGAACCCGCTAGAACCGGGGAGCTGTTTTTT.

The chain's CDR3 is CASSQDRDEKLFF. CDR3 coding DNA: TGTGCCAGCTCACAGGACAGGGATGAAAAACTGTTTTTT. The chain carries TRBV18 and TRBJ1-4; TRBD1 matches at 8 bases. CDR3 length equals 13 residues. J lost 6 bases, V lost 4 bases, and 1 base had no gene match. Germline V gene lookup returns CDR1 KGHSH and CDR2 LQKENI.

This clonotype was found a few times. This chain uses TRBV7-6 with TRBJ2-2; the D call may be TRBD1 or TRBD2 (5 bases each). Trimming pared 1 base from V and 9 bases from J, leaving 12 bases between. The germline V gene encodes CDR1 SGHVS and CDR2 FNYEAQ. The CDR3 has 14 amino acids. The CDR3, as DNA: TGTGCCAGCAGCTTAGATTCGGGGCCAAGGGAGCTGTTTTTT. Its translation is CASSLDSGPRELFF.

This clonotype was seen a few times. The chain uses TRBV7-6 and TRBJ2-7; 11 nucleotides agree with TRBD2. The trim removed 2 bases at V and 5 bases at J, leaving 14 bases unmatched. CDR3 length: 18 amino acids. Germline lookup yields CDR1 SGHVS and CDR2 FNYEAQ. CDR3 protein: CASSLTARSSGGAHEQYF. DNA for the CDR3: TGTGCCAGCAGCTTAACCGCCAGGAGTAGCGGGGGGGCCCACGAGCAGTACTTC.

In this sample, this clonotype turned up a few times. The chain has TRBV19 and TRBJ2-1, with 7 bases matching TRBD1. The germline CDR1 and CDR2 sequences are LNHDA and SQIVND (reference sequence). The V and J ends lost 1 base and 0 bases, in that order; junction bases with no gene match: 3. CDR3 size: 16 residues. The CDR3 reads CASSIAYRGSYNEQFF. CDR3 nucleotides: TGTGCCAGTAGTATAGCGTACAGGGGCTCCTACAATGAGCAGTTCTTC.

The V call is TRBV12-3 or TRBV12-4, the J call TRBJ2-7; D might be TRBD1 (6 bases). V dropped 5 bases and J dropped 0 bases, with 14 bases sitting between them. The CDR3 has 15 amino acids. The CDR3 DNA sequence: TGTGCCAGCAGTCCGTACAGGGATGGCTCCTACGAGCAGTACTTC. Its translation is CASSPYRDGSYEQYF.

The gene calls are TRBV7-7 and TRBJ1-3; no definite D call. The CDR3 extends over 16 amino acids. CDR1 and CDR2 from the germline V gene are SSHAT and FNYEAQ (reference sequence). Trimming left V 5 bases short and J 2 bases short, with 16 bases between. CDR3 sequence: CASSPTAGSAGNTIYF. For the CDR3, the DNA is TGTGCCAGCAGCCCCACCGCAGGTTCCGCTGGAAACACCATATATTTT.

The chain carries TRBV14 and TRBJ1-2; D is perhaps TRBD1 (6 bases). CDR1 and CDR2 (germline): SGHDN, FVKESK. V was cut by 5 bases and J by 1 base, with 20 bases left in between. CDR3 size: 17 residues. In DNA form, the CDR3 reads TGTGCCAGCAGCTCGATGAGAGAGGGGACACATAACTATGGCTACACCTTC. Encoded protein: CASSSMREGTHNYGYTF.

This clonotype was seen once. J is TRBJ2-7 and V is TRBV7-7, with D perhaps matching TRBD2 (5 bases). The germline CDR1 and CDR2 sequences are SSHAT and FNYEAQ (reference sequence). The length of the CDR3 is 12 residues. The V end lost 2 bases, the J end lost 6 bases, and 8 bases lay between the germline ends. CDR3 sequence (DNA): TGTGCCAGCAGCTTACTAGGAGGCGAGCAGTACTTC. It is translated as CASSLLGGEQYF.

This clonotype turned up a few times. The DNA for the CDR3 is TGTGCCAGCAGTTCTCTGGGGGGCTGGGAGACCCAGTACTTC. It encodes CASSSLGGWETQYF. V and J are TRBV7-6 and TRBJ2-5; D possibly uses TRBD1 or TRBD2 (6 bases each). The V end was cut by 6 bases, the J end by 5 bases, with 16 bases between. This CDR3 is 14 amino acids long. Germline assignment: CDR1 SGHVS and CDR2 FNYEAQ.

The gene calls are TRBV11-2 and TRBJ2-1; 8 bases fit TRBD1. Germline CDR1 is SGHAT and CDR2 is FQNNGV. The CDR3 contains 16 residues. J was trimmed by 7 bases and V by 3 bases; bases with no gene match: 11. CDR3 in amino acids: CASSFLDRGVWNEQFF. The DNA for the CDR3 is TGTGCCAGCAGCTTCCTAGACAGGGGTGTTTGGAATGAGCAGTTCTTC.

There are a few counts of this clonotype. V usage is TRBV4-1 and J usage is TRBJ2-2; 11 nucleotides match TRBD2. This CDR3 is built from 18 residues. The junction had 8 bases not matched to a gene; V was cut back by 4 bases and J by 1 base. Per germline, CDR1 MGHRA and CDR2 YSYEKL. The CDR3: CASSPNVLAGENTGELFF. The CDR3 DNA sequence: TGCGCCAGCAGCCCAAACGTACTAGCGGGAGAGAACACCGGGGAGCTGTTTTTT.

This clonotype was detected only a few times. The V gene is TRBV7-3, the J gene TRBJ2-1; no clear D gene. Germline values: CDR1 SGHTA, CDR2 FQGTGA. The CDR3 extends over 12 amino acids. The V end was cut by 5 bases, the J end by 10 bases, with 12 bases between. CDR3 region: CASSATLGEQFF. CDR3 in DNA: TGTGCCAGCAGCGCCACCCTGGGCGAGCAGTTCTTC.

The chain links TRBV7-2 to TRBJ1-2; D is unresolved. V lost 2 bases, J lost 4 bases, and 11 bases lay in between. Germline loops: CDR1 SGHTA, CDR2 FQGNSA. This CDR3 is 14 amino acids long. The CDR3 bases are TGTGCCAGCAGCTTATTTGGTGGGAGCTATGGCTACACCTTC. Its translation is CASSLFGGSYGYTF.

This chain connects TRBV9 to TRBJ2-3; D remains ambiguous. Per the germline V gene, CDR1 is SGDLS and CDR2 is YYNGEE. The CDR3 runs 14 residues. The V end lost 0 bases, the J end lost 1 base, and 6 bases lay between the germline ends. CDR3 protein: CASSVDGRTDTQYF. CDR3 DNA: TGTGCCAGCAGCGTAGACGGACGCACAGATACGCAGTATTTT.

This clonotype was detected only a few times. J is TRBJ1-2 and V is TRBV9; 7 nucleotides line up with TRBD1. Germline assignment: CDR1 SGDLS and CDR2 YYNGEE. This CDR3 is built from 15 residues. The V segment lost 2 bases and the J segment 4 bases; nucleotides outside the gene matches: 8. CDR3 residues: CASSVVDRDGYGYTF. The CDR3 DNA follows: TGTGCCAGCAGCGTCGTCGACAGGGACGGCTATGGCTACACCTTC.

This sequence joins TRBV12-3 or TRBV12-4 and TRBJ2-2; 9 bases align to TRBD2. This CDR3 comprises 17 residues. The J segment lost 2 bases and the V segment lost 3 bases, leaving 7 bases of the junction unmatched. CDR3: CASSLETTSGNTGELFF. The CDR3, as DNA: TGTGCCAGCAGTTTGGAGACGACTAGCGGTAACACCGGGGAGCTGTTTTTT.

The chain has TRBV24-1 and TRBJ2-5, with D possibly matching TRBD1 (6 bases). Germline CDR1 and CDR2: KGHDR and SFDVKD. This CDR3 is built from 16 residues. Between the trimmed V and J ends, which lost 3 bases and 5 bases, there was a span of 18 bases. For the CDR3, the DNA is TGTGCCACCAGTGATCCTGGACAGCCGTCGGGGGAGACCCAGTACTTC. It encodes CATSDPGQPSGETQYF.

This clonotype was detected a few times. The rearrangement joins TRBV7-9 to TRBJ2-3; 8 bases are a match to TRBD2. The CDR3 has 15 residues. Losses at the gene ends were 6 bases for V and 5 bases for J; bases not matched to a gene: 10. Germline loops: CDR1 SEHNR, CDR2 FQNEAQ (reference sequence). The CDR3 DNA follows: TGTGCCAGCAGGGCCCCCGGGGGGGCCCTAGATACGCAGTATTTT. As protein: CASRAPGGALDTQYF.

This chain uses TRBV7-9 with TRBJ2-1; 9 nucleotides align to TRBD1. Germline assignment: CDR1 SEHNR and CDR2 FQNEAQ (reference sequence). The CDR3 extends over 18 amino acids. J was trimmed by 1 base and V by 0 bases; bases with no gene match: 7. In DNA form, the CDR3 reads TGTGCCAGCAGCTTAGCGCGGGACAGGGCGTTGTCCTACAATGAGCAGTTCTTC. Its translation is CASSLARDRALSYNEQFF.